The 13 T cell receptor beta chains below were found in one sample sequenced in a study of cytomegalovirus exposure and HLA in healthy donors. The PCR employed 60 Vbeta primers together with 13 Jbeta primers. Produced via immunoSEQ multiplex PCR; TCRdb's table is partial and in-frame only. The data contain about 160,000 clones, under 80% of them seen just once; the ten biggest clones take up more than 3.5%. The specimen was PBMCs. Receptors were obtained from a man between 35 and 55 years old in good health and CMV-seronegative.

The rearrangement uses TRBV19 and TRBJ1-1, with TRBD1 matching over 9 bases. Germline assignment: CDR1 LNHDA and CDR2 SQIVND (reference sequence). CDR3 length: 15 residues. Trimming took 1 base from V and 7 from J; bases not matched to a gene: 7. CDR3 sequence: CASSIVPGTGNEAFF. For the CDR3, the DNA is TGTGCCAGTAGTATAGTCCCGGGGACAGGGAATGAAGCTTTCTTT.

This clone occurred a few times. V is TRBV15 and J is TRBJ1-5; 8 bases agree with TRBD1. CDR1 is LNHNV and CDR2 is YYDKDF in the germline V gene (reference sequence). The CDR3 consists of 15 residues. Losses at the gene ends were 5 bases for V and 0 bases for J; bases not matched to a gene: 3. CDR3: CATSPGQGSNQPQHF. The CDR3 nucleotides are TGTGCCACCAGCCCAGGACAGGGTAGCAATCAGCCCCAGCATTTT.

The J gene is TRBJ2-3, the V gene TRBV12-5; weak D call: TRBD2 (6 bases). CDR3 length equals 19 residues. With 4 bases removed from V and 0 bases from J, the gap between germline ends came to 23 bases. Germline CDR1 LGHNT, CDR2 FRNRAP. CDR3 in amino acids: CASGSLGTLASSSTDTQYF. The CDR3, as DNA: TGTGCTAGTGGTTCCCTCGGCACCCTAGCGTCCTCTAGCACAGATACGCAGTATTTT.

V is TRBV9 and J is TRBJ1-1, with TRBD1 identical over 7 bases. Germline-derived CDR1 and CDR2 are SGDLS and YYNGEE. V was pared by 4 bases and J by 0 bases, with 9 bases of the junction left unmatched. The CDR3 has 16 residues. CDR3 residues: CASSPQADRVNTEAFF. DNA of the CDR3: TGTGCCAGCAGCCCACAAGCCGACAGGGTGAACACTGAAGCTTTCTTT.

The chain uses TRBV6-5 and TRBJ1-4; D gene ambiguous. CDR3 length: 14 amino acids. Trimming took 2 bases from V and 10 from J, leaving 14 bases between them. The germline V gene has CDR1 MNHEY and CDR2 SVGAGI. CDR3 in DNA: TGTGCCAGCAGTTACATGGTGGCGGGTGGAAAACTGTTTTTT. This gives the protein CASSYMVAGGKLFF.

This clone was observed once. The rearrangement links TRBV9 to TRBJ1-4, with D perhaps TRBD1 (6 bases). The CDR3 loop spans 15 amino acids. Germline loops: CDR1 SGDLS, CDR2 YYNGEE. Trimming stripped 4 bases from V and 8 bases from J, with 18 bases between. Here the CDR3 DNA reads TGTGCCAGCAGCTCTAGCCTCAGGGGAGGGGAAAAACTGTTTTTT. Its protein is CASSSSLRGGEKLFF.

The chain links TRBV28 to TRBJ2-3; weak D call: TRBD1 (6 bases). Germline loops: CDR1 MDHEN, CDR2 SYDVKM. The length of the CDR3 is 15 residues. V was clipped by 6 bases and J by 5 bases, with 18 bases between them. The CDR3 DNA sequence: TGTGCCAGCAGCTGGAGAATGCAGGGGTTAGATACGCAGTATTTT. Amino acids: CASSWRMQGLDTQYF.

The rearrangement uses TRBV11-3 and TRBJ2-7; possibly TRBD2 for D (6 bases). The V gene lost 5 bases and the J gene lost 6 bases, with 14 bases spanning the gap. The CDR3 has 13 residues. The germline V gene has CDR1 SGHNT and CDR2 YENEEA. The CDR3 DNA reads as TGTGCCAGCAGCGGCATACTGGGGGGCGAGCAGTACTTC. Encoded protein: CASSGILGGEQYF. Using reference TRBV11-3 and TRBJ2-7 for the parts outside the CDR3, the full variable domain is EAGVVQSPRYKIIEKKQPVAFWCNPISGHNTLYWYLQNLGQGPELLIRYENEEAVDDSQLPKDRFSAERLKGVDSTLKIQPAELGDSAVYLCASSGILGGEQYFGPGTRLTVT.

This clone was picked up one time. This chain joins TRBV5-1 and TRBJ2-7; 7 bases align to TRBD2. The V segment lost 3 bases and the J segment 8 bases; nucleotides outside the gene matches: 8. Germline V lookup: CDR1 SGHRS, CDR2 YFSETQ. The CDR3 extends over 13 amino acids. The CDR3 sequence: CASSSQGGPQQYF. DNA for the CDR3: TGCGCCAGCAGCTCCCAGGGAGGGCCGCAGCAGTACTTC.

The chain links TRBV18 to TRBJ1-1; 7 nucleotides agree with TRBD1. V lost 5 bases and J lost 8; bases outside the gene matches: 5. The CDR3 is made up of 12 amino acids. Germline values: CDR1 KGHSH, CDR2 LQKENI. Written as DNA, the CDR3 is TGTGCCAGCTCATCGGGACAGAACGAAGCTTTCTTT. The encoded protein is CASSSGQNEAFF.

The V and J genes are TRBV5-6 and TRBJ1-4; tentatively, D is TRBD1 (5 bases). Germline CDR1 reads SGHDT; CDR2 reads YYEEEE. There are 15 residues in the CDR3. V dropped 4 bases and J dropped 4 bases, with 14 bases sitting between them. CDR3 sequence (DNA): TGTGCCAGCAGCCGGGGGACCGCCCTTAATGAAAAACTGTTTTTT. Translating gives CASSRGTALNEKLFF.

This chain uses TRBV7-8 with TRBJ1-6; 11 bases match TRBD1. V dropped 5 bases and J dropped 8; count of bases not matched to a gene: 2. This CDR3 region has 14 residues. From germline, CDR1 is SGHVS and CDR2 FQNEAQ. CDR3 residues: CASSLDRGHSPLHF. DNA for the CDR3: TGTGCCAGCAGCCTGGACAGGGGGCATTCACCCCTCCACTTT. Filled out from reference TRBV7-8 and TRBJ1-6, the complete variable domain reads GAGVSQSPRYKVAKRGQDVALRCDPISGHVSLFWYQQALGQGPEFLTYFQNEAQLDKSGLPSDRFFAERPEGSVSTLKIQRTQQEDSAVYLCASSLDRGHSPLHFGNGTRLTVT.

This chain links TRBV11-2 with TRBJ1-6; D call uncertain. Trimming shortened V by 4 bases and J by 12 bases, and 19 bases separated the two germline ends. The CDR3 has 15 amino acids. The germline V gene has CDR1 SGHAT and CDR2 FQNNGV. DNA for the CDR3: TGTGCCAGCAGCTCACTTGGTGGCCGGGCGGGACCCCTCCACTTT. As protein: CASSSLGGRAGPLHF.